A selection of T cell receptor beta chains follows, all from one sample in a study of response to subunit inactivated influenza vaccine. TCRdb ran MiXCR on the RT-PCR reads and lists one entry per CDR3 protein. The sample has hundreds of thousands of distinct CDR3 sequences; 15% to 17% are singletons. The sample here was PBMCs from blood, taken 11 to 12 days after vaccination. The receptors were sampled from a man aged 45 to 65 who received an inactivated influenza vaccine. Each CDR3 is given with its conserved first and last residue.

J gene: TRBJ2-3; V gene: TRBV10-3; CDR3 length: 12; CDR3 protein: CAISMRGDTQYF
J gene: TRBJ1-5; V gene: TRBV27; CDR3 length: 14; CDR3 protein: CASSLSPSNQPQHF
J gene: TRBJ2-1; V gene: TRBV20-1; CDR3 length: 12; CDR3 protein: CSARDRRIEQFF
J gene: TRBJ1-1; V gene: TRBV5-8; CDR3 length: 15; CDR3 protein: CASSYSQGMGTEAFF
J gene: TRBJ1-1; V gene: TRBV6-5; CDR3 length: 15; CDR3 protein: CASSYPSLGVREAFF
J gene: TRBJ1-4; V gene: TRBV5-1; CDR3 length: 16; CDR3 protein: CASSDPSGRRNEKLFF
J gene: TRBJ1-6; V gene: TRBV5-1; CDR3 length: 16; CDR3 protein: CASSFNRNPDNSPLHF
J gene: TRBJ1-5; V gene: TRBV12-3/TRBV12-4; CDR3 length: 14; CDR3 protein: CATTTGRSNQPQHF
J gene: TRBJ2-7; V gene: TRBV18; CDR3 length: 13; CDR3 protein: CASSPRGEGEQYF
J gene: TRBJ2-3; V gene: TRBV29-1; CDR3 length: 14; CDR3 protein: CSDWDRGGADTQYF
J gene: TRBJ2-1; V gene: TRBV10-3; CDR3 length: 11; CDR3 protein: CAISDGGGQFF
J gene: TRBJ2-1; V gene: TRBV12-2; CDR3 length: 14; CDR3 protein: CASHRTGTEDEQFF
J gene: TRBJ2-7; V gene: TRBV11-1; CDR3 length: 19; CDR3 protein: CASSGRGTSGSWGSYEQYF
J gene: TRBJ2-2; V gene: TRBV12-3/TRBV12-4; CDR3 length: 14; CDR3 protein: CASSSLQGSGELFF
J gene: TRBJ2-4; V gene: TRBV20-1; CDR3 length: 16; CDR3 protein: CSARLIAGGEWNIQYF
J gene: TRBJ2-1; V gene: TRBV18; CDR3 length: 11; CDR3 protein: CASSPGEGQFF
J gene: TRBJ1-1; V gene: TRBV2; CDR3 length: 15; CDR3 protein: CASSSTGNRNTEAFF
J gene: TRBJ1-1; V gene: TRBV4-3; CDR3 length: 13; CDR3 protein: CASSQEGTTRAFF
J gene: TRBJ1-1; V gene: TRBV20-1; CDR3 length: 16; CDR3 protein: CSARVLAYAMNTEAFF
J gene: TRBJ1-6; V gene: TRBV20-1; CDR3 length: 14; CDR3 protein: CSASGTGGNSPLHF
J gene: TRBJ1-2; V gene: TRBV4-3; CDR3 length: 17; CDR3 protein: CASSPMSVGGADYGYTF
J gene: TRBJ1-5; V gene: TRBV20-1; CDR3 length: 12; CDR3 protein: CSARQGFDPQHF
J gene: TRBJ2-5; V gene: TRBV11-2; CDR3 length: 17; CDR3 protein: CASSLDTTTQIQETQYF
J gene: TRBJ1-2; V gene: TRBV5-1; CDR3 length: 15; CDR3 protein: CASSLEVLGGDGYTF
J gene: TRBJ1-5; V gene: TRBV27; CDR3 length: 15; CDR3 protein: CASSFRGPPNQPQHF
J gene: TRBJ1-1; V gene: TRBV20-1; CDR3 length: 15; CDR3 protein: CSAKIPGGRGTEAYF
J gene: TRBJ2-3; V gene: TRBV12-3/TRBV12-4; CDR3 length: 15; CDR3 protein: CASSLDRGRADTQYF
J gene: TRBJ1-1; V gene: TRBV7-2; CDR3 length: 13; CDR3 protein: CASSVTGVTEAFF
J gene: TRBJ2-4; V gene: TRBV11-2; CDR3 length: 15; CDR3 protein: CASSLGLARGDIQYF
J gene: TRBJ2-7; V gene: TRBV6-5; CDR3 length: 15; CDR3 protein: CASSYTLGQGYEQYF
J gene: TRBJ2-7; V gene: TRBV9; CDR3 length: 15; CDR3 protein: CASGATGTRNSEQYF
J gene: TRBJ2-5; V gene: TRBV5-1; CDR3 length: 14; CDR3 protein: CASSLQGAMETQYF
J gene: TRBJ2-7; V gene: TRBV4-1; CDR3 length: 16; CDR3 protein: CASRLRPGLTPYEQYF
J gene: TRBJ2-2; V gene: TRBV24-1; CDR3 length: 16; CDR3 protein: CATRKGLAGEAGELFF
J gene: TRBJ2-1; V gene: TRBV20-1; CDR3 length: 15; CDR3 protein: CSASPGKSSYNEQFF
J gene: TRBJ2-5; V gene: TRBV29-1; CDR3 length: 14; CDR3 protein: CSVHRLQWGETQYF
J gene: TRBJ2-2; V gene: TRBV3-1; CDR3 length: 15; CDR3 protein: CASSHFQGAIGELFF
J gene: TRBJ2-1; V gene: TRBV7-3; CDR3 length: 13; CDR3 protein: CASKTSGSNEQFF